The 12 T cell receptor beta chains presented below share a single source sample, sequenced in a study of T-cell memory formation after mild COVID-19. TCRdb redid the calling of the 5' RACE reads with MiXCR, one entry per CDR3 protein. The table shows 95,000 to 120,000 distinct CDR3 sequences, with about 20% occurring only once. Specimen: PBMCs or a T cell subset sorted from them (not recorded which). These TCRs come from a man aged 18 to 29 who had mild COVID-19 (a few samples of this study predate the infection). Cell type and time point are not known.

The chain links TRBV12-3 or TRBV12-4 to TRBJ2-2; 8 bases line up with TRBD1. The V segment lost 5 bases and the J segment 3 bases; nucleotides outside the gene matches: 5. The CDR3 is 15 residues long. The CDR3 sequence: CASSPGTGYTGELFF. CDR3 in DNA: TGTGCCAGCAGTCCGGGGACAGGTTACACCGGGGAGCTGTTTTTT.

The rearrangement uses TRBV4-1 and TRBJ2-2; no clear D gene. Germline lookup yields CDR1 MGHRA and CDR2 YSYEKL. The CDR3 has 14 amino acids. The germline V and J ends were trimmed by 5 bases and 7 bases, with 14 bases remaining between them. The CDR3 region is CASSEAPGGGELFF. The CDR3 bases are TGCGCCAGCAGCGAAGCGCCGGGCGGCGGGGAGCTGTTTTTT.

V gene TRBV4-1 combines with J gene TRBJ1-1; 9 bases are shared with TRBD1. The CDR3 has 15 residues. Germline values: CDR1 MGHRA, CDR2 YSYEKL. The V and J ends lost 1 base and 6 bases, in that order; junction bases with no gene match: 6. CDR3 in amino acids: CASSQVRDRASEAFF. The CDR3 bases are TGCGCCAGCAGCCAAGTACGGGACAGGGCATCTGAAGCTTTCTTT.

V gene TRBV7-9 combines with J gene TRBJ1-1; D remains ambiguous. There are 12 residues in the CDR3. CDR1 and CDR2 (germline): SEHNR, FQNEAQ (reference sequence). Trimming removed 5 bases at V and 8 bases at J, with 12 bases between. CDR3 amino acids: CASSPYPQEAFF. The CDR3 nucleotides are TGTGCCAGCAGCCCCTACCCCCAGGAAGCTTTCTTT.

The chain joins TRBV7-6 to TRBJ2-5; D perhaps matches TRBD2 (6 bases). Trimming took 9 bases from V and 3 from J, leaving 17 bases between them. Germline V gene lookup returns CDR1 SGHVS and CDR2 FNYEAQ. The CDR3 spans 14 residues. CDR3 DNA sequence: TGTGCCAGTAGTACGGCGGGACTTAAAGAGACCCAGTACTTC. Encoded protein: CASSTAGLKETQYF. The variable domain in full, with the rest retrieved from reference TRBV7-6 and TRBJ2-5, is GAGVSQSPRYKVTKRGQDVALRCDPISGHVSLYWYRQALGQGPEFLTYFNYEAQQDKSGLPNDRFSAERPEGSISTLTIQRTEQRDSAMYRCASSTAGLKETQYFGPGTRLLVL.

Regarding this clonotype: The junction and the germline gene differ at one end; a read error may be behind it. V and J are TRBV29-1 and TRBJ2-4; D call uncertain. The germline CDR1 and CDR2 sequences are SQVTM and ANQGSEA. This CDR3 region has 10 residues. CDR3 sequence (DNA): TGCAGCGTAGAAGAAAACATTCAGTACTTC. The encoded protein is CSVEENIQYF. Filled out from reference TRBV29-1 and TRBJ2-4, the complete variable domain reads SAVISQKPSRDICQRGTSLTIQCQVDSQVTMMFWYRQQPGQSLTLIATANQGSEATYESGFVIDKFPISRPNLTFSTLTVSNMSPEDSSIYLCSVEENIQYFGAGTRLSVL.

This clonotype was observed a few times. DNA for the CDR3: TGCAGTGCTAGAGGAATTTGGTCCTACGAGCAGTACTTC. Translating it yields CSARGIWSYEQYF. The chain has TRBV20-1 and TRBJ2-7; D remains ambiguous. Trimming shortened V by 1 base and J by 1 base, and 8 bases separated the two germline ends. The CDR3 totals 13 residues. The germline CDR1 and CDR2 sequences are DFQATT and SNEGSKA (reference sequence).

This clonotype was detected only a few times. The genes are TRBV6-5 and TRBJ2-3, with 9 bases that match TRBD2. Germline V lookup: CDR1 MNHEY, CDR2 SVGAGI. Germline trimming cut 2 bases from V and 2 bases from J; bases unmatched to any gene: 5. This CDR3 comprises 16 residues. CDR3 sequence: CASSYDLAGSTDTQYF. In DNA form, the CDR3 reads TGTGCCAGCAGTTACGATCTAGCGGGGTCCACAGATACGCAGTATTTT.

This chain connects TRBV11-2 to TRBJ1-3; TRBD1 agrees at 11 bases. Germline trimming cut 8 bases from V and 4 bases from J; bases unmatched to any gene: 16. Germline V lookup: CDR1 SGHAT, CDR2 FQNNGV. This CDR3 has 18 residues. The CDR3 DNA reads TGTGCCAGCTTAACCGGGACAGGGGGGCGCGTGCAGGGAAACACCATATATTTT. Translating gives CASLTGTGGRVQGNTIYF. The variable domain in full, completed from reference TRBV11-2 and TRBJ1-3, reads EAGVAQSPRYKIIEKRQSVAFWCNPISGHATLYWYQQILGQGPKLLIQFQNNGVVDDSQLPKDRFSAERLKGVDSTLKIQPAKLEDSAVYLCASLTGTGGRVQGNTIYFGEGSWLTVV.

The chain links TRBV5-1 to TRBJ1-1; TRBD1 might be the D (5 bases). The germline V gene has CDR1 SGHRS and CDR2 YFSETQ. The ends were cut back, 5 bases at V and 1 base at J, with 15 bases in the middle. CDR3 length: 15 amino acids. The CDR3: CASSLKGPGNTEAFF. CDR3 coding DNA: TGCGCCAGCAGTCTGAAGGGACCCGGGAACACTGAAGCTTTCTTT.

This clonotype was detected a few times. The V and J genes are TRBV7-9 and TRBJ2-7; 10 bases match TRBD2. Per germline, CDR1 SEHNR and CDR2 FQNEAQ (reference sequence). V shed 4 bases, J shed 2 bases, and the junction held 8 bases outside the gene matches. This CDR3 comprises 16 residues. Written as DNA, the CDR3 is TGTGCCAGCAGCTCCAGTCTAGCGGGGGCCGCCTACGAGCAGTACGTC. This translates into CASSSSLAGAAYEQYV.

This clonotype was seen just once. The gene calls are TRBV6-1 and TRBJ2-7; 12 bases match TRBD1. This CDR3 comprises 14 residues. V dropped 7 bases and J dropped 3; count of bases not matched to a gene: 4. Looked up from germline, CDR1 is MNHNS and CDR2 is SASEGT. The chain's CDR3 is CASIGTGGNYEQYV. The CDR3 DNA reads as TGTGCCAGCATTGGGACAGGGGGCAACTACGAGCAGTACGTC.